Listed below are T cell receptor beta chains from one sample, sequenced in a study of shared clonotypes between healthy human individuals. The table came from immunoSEQ multiplex PCR; TCRdb's copy has only in-frame clones and leaves some out. The repertoire has 1,500,000 or so clones, 96% of them found once; the top ten carry about 1%. The specimen sequenced was naive CD4+ T cells sorted from blood. These receptors all come from a man between 25 and 39 years old in good health. The CDR3 runs from the conserved cysteine through the conserved F or W. Fields, in order: D gene, J gene, V gene, clone size, CDR3 DNA, CDR3 protein. The D gene is left open where the match is weak. Clone size is given for some rows only: seen once, a few or many times, or a class if the clone is expanded.

>TRBD2|TRBJ2-3|TRBV15|NA
TGTGCCGCTGGACTAGCGGGAGGGGTTGGGGATACGCAGTATTTT
CAAGLAGGVGDTQYF
>NA|TRBJ2-1|TRBV4-1|NA
TGCGCCAGCAGCCACGAAGGGACCTCAAGAAGTGAGCAGTTCTTC
CASSHEGTSRSEQFF
>TRBD1|TRBJ2-7|TRBV18|NA
TGTGCCAGCTCACCAACCGGGACAGGGGGGTACGAGCAGTACTTC
CASSPTGTGGYEQYF
>NA|TRBJ1-1|TRBV18|NA
TGTGCCAGCTCACCTACAGAAGGGACGAACACTGAAGCTTTCTTT
CASSPTEGTNTEAFF
>TRBD2|TRBJ2-1|TRBV5-4|NA
TGTGCCAGCAGCGCTACACTAGCGGGTATAAATGAGCAGTTCTTC
CASSATLAGINEQFF
>NA|TRBJ2-7|TRBV4-2|NA
TGTGCCAGCAGCCAACGGGACCACTCCTACGAGCAGTACTTC
CASSQRDHSYEQYF
>NA|TRBJ2-3|TRBV6-1|once
TGTGCCAGCAGTGAGAGCAGGGCGAGCACAGATACGCAGTATTTT
CASSESRASTDTQYF
>TRBD1|TRBJ2-5|TRBV5-4|NA
TGTGCCAGCAGCCCCGGGACAGGGGTGAAGACCCAGTACTTC
CASSPGTGVKTQYF
>NA|TRBJ2-2|TRBV14|NA
TGTGCCAGCAGCCATATCGCCCGGGTTGGCACCGGGGAGCTGTTTTTT
CASSHIARVGTGELFF
>TRBD2|TRBJ2-1|TRBV2|NA
TGTGCCAGCAGTGTTGAGCGGGAGGGTGAGCAGTTCTTC
CASSVEREGEQFF
>TRBD2|TRBJ2-3|TRBV18|NA
TGTGCCAGCTCACCCGGACTAGCGGGAACGGGGGGAGATACGCAGTATTTT
CASSPGLAGTGGDTQYF
>NA|TRBJ2-7|TRBV14|NA
TGTGCCAGCAGCACCGGTGGGTTAAGAAAGGGCGCCCCCTACGAGCAGTACTTC
CASSTGGLRKGAPYEQYF
>TRBD1|TRBJ1-2|TRBV18|NA
TGTGCCAGCTCACCCAACAGGGGCCCCCTTTTGAATGGCTACACCTTC
CASSPNRGPLLNGYTF
>TRBD2|TRBJ2-3|TRBV7-7|NA
TGTGCTAGCAGCCCGGAACTAGCGGGAGTTGGCGCAGATACGCAGTATTTT
CASSPELAGVGADTQYF
>TRBD1|TRBJ1-3|TRBV5-1|NA
TGCGCCAGCAGCTTGGTAGACAGGGGAGCTGGAAACACCATATATTTT
CASSLVDRGAGNTIYF
>NA|TRBJ2-6|TRBV9|NA
TGTGCCAGCAGCGTCGTCTCTGGGGCCAACGTCCTGACTTTC
CASSVVSGANVLTF
>TRBD1|TRBJ1-3|TRBV19|NA
TGTGCCAGTAGCAGGACAGGGGACTTCGAAAACACCATATATTTT
CASSRTGDFENTIYF
>TRBD1|TRBJ2-5|TRBV29-1|NA
TGCAGCGTGCAGGGGGTCCCAGAGACCCAGTACTTC
CSVQGVPETQYF
>TRBD2|TRBJ2-2|TRBV10-1|NA
TGCGCCAGCAGTGCTAGCGGGAGGGCCGGGGAGCTGTTTTTT
CASSASGRAGELFF
>TRBD2|TRBJ2-5|TRBV6-6|NA
TGTGCCAGCAGTGCCTTAGCGGGGGTTACCGGGACCCAGTACTTC
CASSALAGVTGTQYF
>NA|TRBJ1-1|TRBV30|NA
TGTGCCTGGAGTGTACGTTTAGTCGACACTGAAGCTTTCTTT
CAWSVRLVDTEAFF
>NA|TRBJ2-5|TRBV28|NA
TGTGCCAGCAGTTTGAACAGGGTTTTTTCAGAGACCCAGTACTTC
CASSLNRVFSETQYF
>TRBD2|TRBJ2-7|TRBV29-1|once
TGCAGCGTTGTAGCGGGAGGGAACGAGCAGTACTTC
CSVVAGGNEQYF
>NA|TRBJ2-7|TRBV6-5|NA
TGTGCCAGCAGCACGAGATGGGCGGAATGGTACGAGCAGTACTTC
CASSTRWAEWYEQYF
>NA|TRBJ1-2|TRBV6-6|NA
TGTGCCAGCAGTTACTCGAATCCGACAGCTTATGGCTACACCTTC
CASSYSNPTAYGYTF
>NA|TRBJ2-3|TRBV4-3|NA
TGCGCCAGCAGCCAGACCTGGGACACAGAGACAGATACGCAGTATTTT
CASSQTWDTETDTQYF
>NA|TRBJ2-5|TRBV5-1|NA
TGCGCCAGCAGCTTGACAGGGTCTGGGGAGACCCAGTACTTC
CASSLTGSGETQYF
>NA|TRBJ2-7|TRBV18|NA
TGTGCCAGCTCGCCTAACTTGCCGGGACACCCCTACGAGCAGTACTTC
CASSPNLPGHPYEQYF
>TRBD2|TRBJ2-7|TRBV27|NA
TGTGCCAGCAGAGAGCGGGAGCTAGGTGAGCAGTACTTC
CASRERELGEQYF
>TRBD2|TRBJ2-3|TRBV18|NA
TGTGCCAGCTCACCTTTTCGGGAGGGCACAGATACGCAGTATTTT
CASSPFREGTDTQYF